Listed below are T cell receptor beta chains from one sample, sequenced in a study of cytomegalovirus exposure and HLA in healthy donors. Measured with immunoSEQ multiplex PCR; TCRdb has only the in-frame clones, and not every one. Altogether some 190,000 clones are present, over 60% being singletons, with the ten largest covering about 4.8%. Sequencing was performed on PBMCs. These receptor sequences come from a man aged 30 to 39 in good health and CMV-seropositive. The CDR3 runs from the conserved cysteine through the conserved F or W. Each record gives: V gene, D gene, J gene, clone size, CDR3 protein, CDR3 DNA. The D gene is left open where the match is weak. Size is omitted from some rows. Given values are once, few, many or a class for expanded clones.

v_call: TRBV11-2; d_call: -; j_call: TRBJ1-1; clone_size: -; cdr3_aa: CASIRGFGGGLAEAFF; cdr3_nt: TGTGCCAGCATCAGGGGTTTCGGGGGGGGGTTGGCTGAAGCTTTCTTT
v_call: TRBV5-4; d_call: -; j_call: TRBJ2-2; clone_size: -; cdr3_aa: CASSSAWGGRTGELFF; cdr3_nt: TGTGCCAGCAGCTCTGCGTGGGGGGGGCGTACCGGGGAGCTGTTTTTT
v_call: TRBV5-4; d_call: TRBD2; j_call: TRBJ2-5; clone_size: -; cdr3_aa: CASSGTRRQETQYF; cdr3_nt: TGTGCCAGCAGCGGGACTAGGAGGCAAGAGACCCAGTACTTC
v_call: TRBV19; d_call: TRBD1; j_call: TRBJ2-1; clone_size: -; cdr3_aa: CASLHRGQHNEQFF; cdr3_nt: TGTGCCAGCCTACATCGGGGACAGCACAATGAGCAGTTCTTC
v_call: TRBV18; d_call: TRBD1; j_call: TRBJ2-7; clone_size: -; cdr3_aa: CASSPRTGGGSAYEQYF; cdr3_nt: TGTGCCAGCTCACCTAGGACAGGGGGAGGCTCTGCCTACGAGCAGTACTTC
v_call: TRBV5-5; d_call: -; j_call: TRBJ1-5; clone_size: few; cdr3_aa: CASSFGNQPQHF; cdr3_nt: TGTGCCAGCAGCTTCGGCAATCAGCCCCAGCATTTT
v_call: TRBV6-4; d_call: -; j_call: TRBJ1-6; clone_size: -; cdr3_aa: CASSDDSNSPLHF; cdr3_nt: TGTGCCAGCAGTGATGACAGTAATTCACCCCTCCACTTT
v_call: TRBV7-9; d_call: -; j_call: TRBJ2-2; clone_size: -; cdr3_aa: CSSSLSANTGELFF; cdr3_nt: TGTTCCAGCAGCTTGTCGGCGAACACCGGGGAGCTGTTTTTT
v_call: TRBV7-2; d_call: -; j_call: TRBJ2-3; clone_size: -; cdr3_aa: CASSALRADTQYF; cdr3_nt: TGTGCCAGCAGCGCGCTGCGGGCAGATACGCAGTATTTT
v_call: TRBV5-6; d_call: TRBD2; j_call: TRBJ2-2; clone_size: -; cdr3_aa: CASSLPFRGGGVTGELFF; cdr3_nt: TGTGCCAGCAGCTTGCCGTTCCGCGGGGGTGGTGTGACCGGGGAGCTGTTTTTT
v_call: TRBV28; d_call: -; j_call: TRBJ1-1; clone_size: few; cdr3_aa: CASSPWGEGNTEAFF; cdr3_nt: TGTGCCAGCAGTCCCTGGGGGGAGGGGAACACTGAAGCTTTCTTT
v_call: TRBV28; d_call: TRBD1; j_call: TRBJ1-3; clone_size: -; cdr3_aa: CASSQGQGISGNTIYF; cdr3_nt: TGTGCCAGCAGTCAGGGACAGGGTATATCTGGAAACACCATATATTTT
v_call: TRBV28; d_call: TRBD1; j_call: TRBJ2-3; clone_size: -; cdr3_aa: CASGWGTGSTDTQYF; cdr3_nt: TGTGCCAGCGGTTGGGGGACAGGGTCCACAGATACGCAGTATTTT
v_call: TRBV5-1; d_call: -; j_call: TRBJ2-7; clone_size: -; cdr3_aa: CASSLARGSYEQYF; cdr3_nt: TGCGCCAGCAGCTTGGCTAGGGGCTCCTACGAGCAGTACTTC
v_call: TRBV7-9; d_call: TRBD1; j_call: TRBJ2-3; clone_size: -; cdr3_aa: CASSSPGQGDTQYF; cdr3_nt: TGTGCCAGCAGCTCTCCGGGACAGGGGGATACGCAGTATTTT
v_call: TRBV4-3; d_call: TRBD2; j_call: TRBJ2-3; clone_size: -; cdr3_aa: CASSQGTSGGSTDTQYF; cdr3_nt: TGCGCCAGCAGCCAAGGGACTAGCGGGGGTAGCACAGATACGCAGTATTTT
v_call: TRBV5-1; d_call: TRBD1; j_call: TRBJ1-2; clone_size: -; cdr3_aa: CASSLGTTGDGYTF; cdr3_nt: TGCGCCAGCAGCTTGGGGACCACAGGGGATGGCTACACCTTC
v_call: TRBV28; d_call: TRBD1; j_call: TRBJ2-2; clone_size: -; cdr3_aa: CASSSQGAGELFF; cdr3_nt: TGTGCCAGCAGCTCACAGGGGGCCGGGGAGCTGTTTTTT
v_call: TRBV5-1; d_call: -; j_call: TRBJ2-3; clone_size: -; cdr3_aa: CASSPAGGLARTDTQYF; cdr3_nt: TGCGCCAGCAGCCCGGCCGGGGGGCTCGCCCGCACAGATACGCAGTATTTT
v_call: TRBV19; d_call: -; j_call: TRBJ2-7; clone_size: -; cdr3_aa: CASSIRGDLYEQYF; cdr3_nt: TGTGCCAGTAGTATCAGGGGCGATTTATACGAGCAGTACTTC
v_call: TRBV21-1; d_call: -; j_call: TRBJ2-6; clone_size: -; cdr3_aa: CASSKASSGANVLTF; cdr3_nt: TGTGCCAGCAGCAAAGCTAGTTCTGGGGCCAACGTCCTGACTTTC
v_call: TRBV25-1; d_call: TRBD1; j_call: TRBJ1-2; clone_size: -; cdr3_aa: CASSQGASIYGYTF; cdr3_nt: TGTGCCAGCAGCCAGGGGGCGTCTATCTATGGCTACACCTTC
v_call: TRBV6-5; d_call: TRBD1; j_call: TRBJ2-7; clone_size: -; cdr3_aa: CASSYGRGPYEQYF; cdr3_nt: TGTGCCAGCAGTTATGGCAGGGGGCCCTACGAGCAGTACTTC
v_call: TRBV30; d_call: -; j_call: TRBJ2-7; clone_size: -; cdr3_aa: CAWTRGSSYEQYF; cdr3_nt: TGTGCCTGGACCCGAGGCTCTTCCTACGAGCAGTACTTC
v_call: TRBV6-1; d_call: TRBD2; j_call: TRBJ2-1; clone_size: -; cdr3_aa: CASDRGSSGNNEQFF; cdr3_nt: TGTGCCAGCGACCGGGGGTCCAGCGGGAACAATGAGCAGTTCTTC
v_call: TRBV7-6; d_call: -; j_call: TRBJ2-7; clone_size: -; cdr3_aa: CASSPSLGYEQYF; cdr3_nt: TGTGCCAGCAGCCCTAGCTTGGGCTACGAGCAGTACTTC
v_call: TRBV4-2; d_call: -; j_call: TRBJ1-1; clone_size: few; cdr3_aa: CASSQEGGVESFF; cdr3_nt: TGTGCCAGCAGCCAAGAAGGGGGTGTTGAGTCTTTCTTT
v_call: TRBV7-9; d_call: TRBD2; j_call: TRBJ2-2; clone_size: -; cdr3_aa: CASSLSGTSVSNTGELFF; cdr3_nt: TGTGCCAGCAGCTTATCCGGGACTAGCGTTTCGAACACCGGGGAGCTGTTTTTT
v_call: TRBV6-6; d_call: -; j_call: TRBJ2-1; clone_size: -; cdr3_aa: CASSPRGEQFF; cdr3_nt: TGTGCCAGCAGTCCACGAGGTGAGCAGTTCTTC
v_call: TRBV7-2; d_call: -; j_call: TRBJ2-2; clone_size: -; cdr3_aa: CASSLEGGPITGELFF; cdr3_nt: TGTGCCAGCAGCTTAGAGGGCGGGCCCATCACCGGGGAGCTGTTTTTT
v_call: TRBV27; d_call: TRBD1; j_call: TRBJ1-3; clone_size: -; cdr3_aa: CASSPSGGSGNTIYF; cdr3_nt: TGTGCCAGCAGTCCCTCAGGGGGCTCTGGAAACACCATATATTTT
v_call: TRBV7-6; d_call: TRBD2; j_call: TRBJ2-1; clone_size: -; cdr3_aa: CASSLEGSGSSYNEQFF; cdr3_nt: TGTGCCAGCAGCTTAGAGGGTAGCGGGAGCTCCTACAATGAGCAGTTCTTC
v_call: TRBV20-1; d_call: -; j_call: TRBJ1-2; clone_size: once; cdr3_aa: CSALPGHGYTF; cdr3_nt: TGCAGTGCTTTGCCAGGGCATGGCTACACCTTC
v_call: TRBV2; d_call: -; j_call: TRBJ2-7; clone_size: -; cdr3_aa: CASRVEVETYEQYF; cdr3_nt: TGTGCCAGCCGAGTGGAGGTCGAGACTTACGAGCAGTACTTC
v_call: TRBV7-9; d_call: TRBD1; j_call: TRBJ2-7; clone_size: -; cdr3_aa: CASSPRGQAYEQYF; cdr3_nt: TGTGCCAGCAGCCCACGAGGACAGGCCTACGAGCAGTACTTC
v_call: TRBV6-5; d_call: -; j_call: TRBJ1-2; clone_size: few; cdr3_aa: CASSYSWRGGYTF; cdr3_nt: TGTGCCAGCAGTTACTCTTGGCGAGGTGGCTACACCTTC
v_call: TRBV7-8; d_call: -; j_call: TRBJ2-1; clone_size: -; cdr3_aa: CASSLGGRSYNEQFF; cdr3_nt: TGTGCCAGCAGCTTAGGAGGGAGAAGCTACAATGAGCAGTTCTTC
v_call: TRBV7-2; d_call: TRBD1; j_call: TRBJ1-2; clone_size: -; cdr3_aa: CASSLGQGARGYTF; cdr3_nt: TGTGCCAGCAGCCTCGGACAGGGGGCGAGGGGCTACACCTTC
v_call: TRBV6-5; d_call: TRBD1; j_call: TRBJ1-1; clone_size: few; cdr3_aa: CASSYMGQANEAFF; cdr3_nt: TGTGCCAGCAGTTACATGGGACAGGCAAATGAAGCTTTCTTT
v_call: TRBV10-3; d_call: TRBD1; j_call: TRBJ1-1; clone_size: -; cdr3_aa: CAISDGRGRTEAFF; cdr3_nt: TGTGCCATCAGTGACGGCAGGGGGCGTACTGAAGCTTTCTTT
v_call: TRBV5-6; d_call: TRBD2; j_call: TRBJ2-5; clone_size: -; cdr3_aa: CASSLGGREEGETQYF; cdr3_nt: TGTGCCAGCAGCTTGGGGGGGCGGGAGGAGGGAGAGACCCAGTACTTC
v_call: TRBV9; d_call: -; j_call: TRBJ2-2; clone_size: few; cdr3_aa: CASSVDIGELFF; cdr3_nt: TGTGCCAGCAGCGTAGACATCGGGGAGCTGTTTTTT
v_call: TRBV19; d_call: -; j_call: TRBJ1-5; clone_size: -; cdr3_aa: CASSGFAGSNQPQHF; cdr3_nt: TGTGCCAGTAGCGGATTTGCAGGGAGCAATCAGCCCCAGCATTTT
v_call: TRBV11-3; d_call: TRBD2; j_call: TRBJ2-1; clone_size: -; cdr3_aa: CASSLGGTGGRNEQFF; cdr3_nt: TGTGCCAGCAGCTTAGGAGGTACGGGGGGGCGGAATGAGCAGTTCTTC
v_call: TRBV7-3; d_call: -; j_call: TRBJ1-2; clone_size: few; cdr3_aa: CASKWNLGYGYTF; cdr3_nt: TGTGCCAGCAAGTGGAATCTAGGCTATGGCTACACCTTC
v_call: TRBV7-2; d_call: -; j_call: TRBJ2-7; clone_size: -; cdr3_aa: CASTPPGINEQYF; cdr3_nt: TGTGCCAGCACCCCACCAGGGATTAACGAGCAGTACTTC
v_call: TRBV10-3; d_call: -; j_call: TRBJ2-1; clone_size: -; cdr3_aa: CAIISDRSGVNEQFF; cdr3_nt: TGTGCCATCATTTCGGACAGGTCGGGGGTCAATGAGCAGTTCTTC
v_call: TRBV19; d_call: -; j_call: TRBJ1-4; clone_size: -; cdr3_aa: CASSTWGGTNEKLFF; cdr3_nt: TGTGCCAGTAGCACCTGGGGGGGTACTAATGAAAAACTGTTTTTT
v_call: TRBV11-2; d_call: -; j_call: TRBJ1-2; clone_size: -; cdr3_aa: CASSPSGYGYTF; cdr3_nt: TGTGCCAGCAGCCCCTCCGGCTATGGCTACACCTTC
v_call: TRBV29-1; d_call: -; j_call: TRBJ1-2; clone_size: -; cdr3_aa: CSVSPRATYGYTF; cdr3_nt: TGCAGCGTGTCCCCCAGGGCGACCTATGGCTACACCTTC
v_call: TRBV7-2; d_call: TRBD2; j_call: TRBJ2-7; clone_size: few; cdr3_aa: CASSWGLAGPPQQYF; cdr3_nt: TGTGCCAGCAGCTGGGGACTAGCGGGGCCCCCTCAGCAGTACTTC
v_call: TRBV7-8; d_call: -; j_call: TRBJ2-7; clone_size: -; cdr3_aa: CASSLATGSSYEQYF; cdr3_nt: TGTGCCAGCAGCTTAGCGACAGGCAGCTCCTACGAGCAGTACTTC
v_call: TRBV7-6; d_call: -; j_call: TRBJ1-2; clone_size: few; cdr3_aa: CATYRANYGYTF; cdr3_nt: TGTGCCACCTACAGGGCTAACTATGGCTACACCTTC
v_call: TRBV2; d_call: TRBD2; j_call: TRBJ2-7; clone_size: -; cdr3_aa: CASSGGLVGGYEQYF; cdr3_nt: TGTGCCAGCAGTGGGGGACTAGTGGGAGGATACGAGCAGTACTTC
v_call: TRBV7-9; d_call: TRBD2; j_call: TRBJ2-7; clone_size: -; cdr3_aa: CASSLERGLAGAYEQYF; cdr3_nt: TGTGCCAGCAGCTTAGAGAGGGGACTAGCGGGAGCCTACGAGCAGTACTTC